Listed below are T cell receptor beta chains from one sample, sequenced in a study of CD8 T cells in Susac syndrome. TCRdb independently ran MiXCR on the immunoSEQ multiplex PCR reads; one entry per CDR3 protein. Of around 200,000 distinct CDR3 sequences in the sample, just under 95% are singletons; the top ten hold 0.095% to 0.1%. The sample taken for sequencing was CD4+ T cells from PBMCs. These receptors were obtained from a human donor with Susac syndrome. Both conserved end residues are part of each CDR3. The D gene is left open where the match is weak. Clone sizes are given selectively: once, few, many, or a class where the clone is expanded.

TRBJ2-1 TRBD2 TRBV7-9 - CASSPRLAGRYNEQFF TGTGCCAGCAGCCCCAGACTAGCGGGACGCTACAATGAGCAGTTCTTC
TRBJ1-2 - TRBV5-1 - CASSLKGERGYTF TGCGCCAGCAGCTTGAAAGGGGAGAGGGGCTACACCTTC
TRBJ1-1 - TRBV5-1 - CASSREGRGNTEAFF TGCGCCAGCAGCCGGGAGGGCAGGGGCAACACTGAAGCTTTCTTT
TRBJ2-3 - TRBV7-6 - CASSLGAGPDTQYF TGTGCCAGCAGCTTAGGGGCAGGGCCAGATACGCAGTATTTT
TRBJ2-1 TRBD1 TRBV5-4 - CASSSGTGTYNEQFF TGTGCCAGCAGCTCCGGGACAGGAACCTACAATGAGCAGTTCTTC
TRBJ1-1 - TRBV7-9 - CASKTTDRNEAFF TGTGCCAGCAAGACGACTGACAGGAATGAAGCTTTCTTT
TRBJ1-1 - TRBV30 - CAWSDGEVFEAFF TGTGCCTGGAGTGACGGTGAAGTGTTTGAAGCTTTCTTT
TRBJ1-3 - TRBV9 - CASSVSFGGFSGNTIYF TGTGCCAGCAGCGTATCTTTTGGGGGCTTCTCTGGAAACACCATATATTTT
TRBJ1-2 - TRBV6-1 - CASSEVSSYTF TGTGCCAGCAGTGAAGTCAGTAGCTACACCTTC
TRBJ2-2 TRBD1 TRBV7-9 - CASSLHRGPNTGELFF TGTGCCAGCAGCTTACATAGGGGGCCGAACACCGGGGAGCTGTTTTTT
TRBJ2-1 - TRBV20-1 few CSARAGMNEQFF TGCAGTGCTAGAGCCGGGATGAATGAGCAGTTCTTC
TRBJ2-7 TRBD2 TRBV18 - CASSPGSGRTYEQYF TGTGCCAGCTCACCAGGTAGCGGGAGAACCTACGAGCAGTACTTC
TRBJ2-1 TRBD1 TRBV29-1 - CSVEFIGTGIYNEQFF TGCAGCGTTGAATTCATAGGGACAGGGATCTACAATGAGCAGTTCTTC
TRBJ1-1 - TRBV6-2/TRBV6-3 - CASSYGRTNTEVFF TGTGCCAGCAGTTATGGCAGAACGAACACTGAAGTTTTCTTT
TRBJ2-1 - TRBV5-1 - CASSLTRRHNEQFF TGCGCCAGCAGCCTTACCAGGCGACACAATGAGCAGTTCTTC
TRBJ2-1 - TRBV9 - CASSLSNLGEQFF TGTGCCAGCAGCCTTTCTAATTTGGGGGAGCAGTTCTTC
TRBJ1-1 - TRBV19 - CASTDTGVLNTEAFF TGTGCCAGTACCGACACGGGTGTCTTGAACACTGAAGCTTTCTTT
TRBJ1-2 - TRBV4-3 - CASSQDGAGEFRGYTF TGCGCCAGCAGCCAAGATGGGGCAGGGGAGTTCCGTGGCTACACCTTC
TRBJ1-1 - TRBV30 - CAWSTGGNTEAFF TGTGCCTGGAGTACTGGGGGGAACACTGAAGCTTTCTTT
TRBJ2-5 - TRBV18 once CASSRGLPQETQYF TGTGCCAGCTCCCGAGGGCTACCACAAGAGACCCAGTACTTC
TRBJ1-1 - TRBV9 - CASSVGGAVTEAFF TGTGCCAGCAGCGTAGGGGGGGCCGTCACTGAAGCTTTCTTT
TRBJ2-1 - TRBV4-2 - CASSQSGSSYNEQFF TGTGCCAGCAGCCAATCCGGGAGCTCCTACAATGAGCAGTTCTTC
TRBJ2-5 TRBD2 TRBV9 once CASSVEPGGPWEETQYF TGTGCCAGCAGCGTAGAACCGGGGGGGCCATGGGAAGAGACCCAGTACTTC
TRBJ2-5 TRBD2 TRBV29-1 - CSVNGLAGKRRTQYF TGCAGCGTTAATGGACTAGCGGGAAAAAGGCGGACCCAGTACTTC
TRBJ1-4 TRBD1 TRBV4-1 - CASSQNRGRQEKLFF TGCGCCAGCAGCCAAAACAGGGGGCGACAAGAAAAACTGTTTTTT
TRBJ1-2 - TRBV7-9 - CASSLGESGRYTF TGTGCCAGCAGCTTAGGAGAATCGGGGCGCTACACCTTC
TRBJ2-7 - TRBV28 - CASSPGSGPSYEQYF TGTGCCAGCAGTCCTGGTAGCGGACCATCCTACGAGCAGTACTTC
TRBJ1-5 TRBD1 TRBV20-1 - CSARANRGDSNQPQHF TGCAGTGCTAGGGCCAACAGGGGCGATAGCAATCAGCCCCAGCATTTT
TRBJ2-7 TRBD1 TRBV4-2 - CASSQAGQGERYEQYF TGTGCCAGCAGCCAAGCAGGACAGGGCGAAAGATACGAGCAGTACTTC
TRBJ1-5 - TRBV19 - CASSIQGGQPQHF TGTGCCAGTAGTATCCAGGGAGGACAGCCCCAGCATTTT
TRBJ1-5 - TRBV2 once CASSEGGSQPQHF TGTGCCAGCAGCGAAGGGGGTAGTCAGCCCCAGCATTTT
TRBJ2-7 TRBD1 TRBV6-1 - CASSSGTGYEQYF TGTGCCAGCAGTTCCGGGACAGGTTACGAGCAGTACTTC
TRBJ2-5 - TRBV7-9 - CASSLGQAKRETQYF TGTGCCAGCAGCTTGGGACAAGCCAAGAGGGAGACCCAGTACTTC
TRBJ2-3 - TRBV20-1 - CSARDLGRGSTDTQYF TGCAGTGCTAGAGATCTTGGTCGGGGTAGCACAGATACGCAGTATTTT
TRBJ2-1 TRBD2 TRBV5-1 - CASSLGRTSGSLSSYNEQFF TGCGCCAGCAGCTTGGGCCGGACTAGCGGGAGTCTGAGCTCCTACAATGAGCAGTTCTTC
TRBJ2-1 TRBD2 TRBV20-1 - CSASLTSGEQFF TGCAGTGCATCATTGACTAGCGGTGAGCAGTTCTTC
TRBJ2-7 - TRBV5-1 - CASSLGLEEQYF TGCGCCAGCAGCTTGGGGTTGGAGGAGCAGTACTTC
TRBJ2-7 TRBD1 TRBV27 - CASSRGAGGIIYEQYF TGTGCCAGCAGTAGAGGGGCAGGGGGAATCATCTACGAGCAGTACTTC
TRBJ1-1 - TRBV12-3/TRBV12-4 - CASSLMRENTEAFF TGTGCCAGCAGTTTAATGCGGGAGAACACTGAAGCTTTCTTT
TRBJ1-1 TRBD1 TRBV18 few CASSPRTGMNTEAFF TGTGCCAGCTCACCACGGACAGGGATGAACACTGAAGCTTTCTTT
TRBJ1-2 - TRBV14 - CASSQDFPVNYGYTF TGTGCCAGCAGCCAAGATTTTCCGGTCAACTATGGCTACACCTTC